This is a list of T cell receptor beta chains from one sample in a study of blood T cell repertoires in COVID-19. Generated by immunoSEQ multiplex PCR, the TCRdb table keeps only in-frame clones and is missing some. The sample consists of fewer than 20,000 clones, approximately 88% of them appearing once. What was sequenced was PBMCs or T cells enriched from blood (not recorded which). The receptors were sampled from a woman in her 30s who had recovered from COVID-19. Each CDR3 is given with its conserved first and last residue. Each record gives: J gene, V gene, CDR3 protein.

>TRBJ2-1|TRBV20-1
CSASQNNEQFF
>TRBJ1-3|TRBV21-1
CASSDEPGRVGLTTSGNTIYF
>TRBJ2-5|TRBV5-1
CASSLEGRAETQYF
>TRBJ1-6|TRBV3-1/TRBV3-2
CASSQDLTGSYNSPLHF
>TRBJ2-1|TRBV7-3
CASRPGDRAHNEQFF
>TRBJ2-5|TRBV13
CASSFSGGAGETQYF
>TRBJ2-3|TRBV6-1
CASSEGWGVGDTQYF
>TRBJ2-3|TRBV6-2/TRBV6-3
CASSYSQRGGVTDTQYF
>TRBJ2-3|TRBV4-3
CASSQDVAGGDNNRADTQYF
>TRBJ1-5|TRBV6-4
CASSEHGAVGPQHF
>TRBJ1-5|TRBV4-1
CASSQEAGVGESNQPQHF
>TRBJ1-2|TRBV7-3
CASSLTVYGYTF
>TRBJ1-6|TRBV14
CASAGGQYNSPLHF
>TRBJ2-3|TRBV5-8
CASSLDRGTSTDTQYF
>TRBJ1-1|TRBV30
CAGAGQGNTEAFF
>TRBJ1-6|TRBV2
CASSEIQGNNSPLHF
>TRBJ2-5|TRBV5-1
CASSHRDSQETQYF
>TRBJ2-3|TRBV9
CASSVFGGALTSGSADTQYF
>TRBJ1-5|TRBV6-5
CASSDIARRGPQHF
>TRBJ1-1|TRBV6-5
CASSWSMNTEAFF
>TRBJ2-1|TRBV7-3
CASSPQPKGAGDEQFF
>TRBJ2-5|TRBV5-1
CASSLEVAGGRETQYF
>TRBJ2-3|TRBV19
CATRQSTDTQYF
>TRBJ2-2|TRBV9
CASSVVPAGEFGGELFF
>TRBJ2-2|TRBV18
CASSPDTGAGELFF
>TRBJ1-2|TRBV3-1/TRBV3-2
CASQKGNGGQDYGYTF
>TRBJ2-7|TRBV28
CASSPPRQEQYF
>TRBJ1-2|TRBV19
CASSIPARDYGYTF
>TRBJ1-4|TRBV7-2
CASSSGQGGGEKLFF
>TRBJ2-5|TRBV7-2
CASSLVSGVQETQYF
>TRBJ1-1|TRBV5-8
CASSLTGGGNTEAFF
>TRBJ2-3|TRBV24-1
CATSDPTPGQGGTDTQYF
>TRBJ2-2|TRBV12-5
CASASGSGELFF
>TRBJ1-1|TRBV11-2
CASSLAGQGEAFF
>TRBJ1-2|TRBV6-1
CASSDRDSVNYGYTF
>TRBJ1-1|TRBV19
CASSTRQGQGNTEAFF
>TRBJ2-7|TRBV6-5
CASSYSAGREQYF
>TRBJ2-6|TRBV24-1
CATSEGSGGLKGNVLTF
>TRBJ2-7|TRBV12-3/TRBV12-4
CASSSQGPREQYF
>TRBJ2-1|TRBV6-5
CASSSELAESYNEQFF
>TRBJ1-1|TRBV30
CAWSVAGPTEAFF
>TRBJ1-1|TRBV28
CASSLRDSMNTEAFF
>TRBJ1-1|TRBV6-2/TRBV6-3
CASSFGTGEAFF
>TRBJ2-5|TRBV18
CASSSRQGPAGETQYF
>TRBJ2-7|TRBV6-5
CASSYGPYEQYF
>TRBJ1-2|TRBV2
CASSETGVANYGYTF
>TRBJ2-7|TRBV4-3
CASSQGTSHYEQYF
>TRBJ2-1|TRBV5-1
CASSTGTSGGGQFF
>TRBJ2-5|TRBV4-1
CASSQYRTSQETQYF
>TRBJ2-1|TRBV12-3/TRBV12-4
CASSPDIGEQFF